This T cell receptor beta chain originates from a study of T cells in Graves' hyperthyroidism and ophthalmopathy. TCR beta CDR3 sequences were amplified from RNA transcripts. First-round RT-PCR with HTBI primers amplified the TCR CDR3 region. TCRdb re-derived calls from the multiplex PCR reads in MiXCR, one entry per CDR3 protein. The sample has approximately 870,000 distinct CDR3 sequences; over 35% are singletons. This CDR3 is 12 amino acids long. Germline V gene data show CDR1 as MNHEY and CDR2 as SVGAGI. This receptor was taken from a man between 18 and 29 years old with Graves' hyperthyroidism. The rearrangement links TRBV6-5 to TRBJ2-7; 7 bases fit TRBD1. The sample was blood. CDR3: CAAGTDVYEQYF. The CDR3 coding sequence is TGTGCGGCAGGGACAGACGTCTACGAGCAGTACTTC.